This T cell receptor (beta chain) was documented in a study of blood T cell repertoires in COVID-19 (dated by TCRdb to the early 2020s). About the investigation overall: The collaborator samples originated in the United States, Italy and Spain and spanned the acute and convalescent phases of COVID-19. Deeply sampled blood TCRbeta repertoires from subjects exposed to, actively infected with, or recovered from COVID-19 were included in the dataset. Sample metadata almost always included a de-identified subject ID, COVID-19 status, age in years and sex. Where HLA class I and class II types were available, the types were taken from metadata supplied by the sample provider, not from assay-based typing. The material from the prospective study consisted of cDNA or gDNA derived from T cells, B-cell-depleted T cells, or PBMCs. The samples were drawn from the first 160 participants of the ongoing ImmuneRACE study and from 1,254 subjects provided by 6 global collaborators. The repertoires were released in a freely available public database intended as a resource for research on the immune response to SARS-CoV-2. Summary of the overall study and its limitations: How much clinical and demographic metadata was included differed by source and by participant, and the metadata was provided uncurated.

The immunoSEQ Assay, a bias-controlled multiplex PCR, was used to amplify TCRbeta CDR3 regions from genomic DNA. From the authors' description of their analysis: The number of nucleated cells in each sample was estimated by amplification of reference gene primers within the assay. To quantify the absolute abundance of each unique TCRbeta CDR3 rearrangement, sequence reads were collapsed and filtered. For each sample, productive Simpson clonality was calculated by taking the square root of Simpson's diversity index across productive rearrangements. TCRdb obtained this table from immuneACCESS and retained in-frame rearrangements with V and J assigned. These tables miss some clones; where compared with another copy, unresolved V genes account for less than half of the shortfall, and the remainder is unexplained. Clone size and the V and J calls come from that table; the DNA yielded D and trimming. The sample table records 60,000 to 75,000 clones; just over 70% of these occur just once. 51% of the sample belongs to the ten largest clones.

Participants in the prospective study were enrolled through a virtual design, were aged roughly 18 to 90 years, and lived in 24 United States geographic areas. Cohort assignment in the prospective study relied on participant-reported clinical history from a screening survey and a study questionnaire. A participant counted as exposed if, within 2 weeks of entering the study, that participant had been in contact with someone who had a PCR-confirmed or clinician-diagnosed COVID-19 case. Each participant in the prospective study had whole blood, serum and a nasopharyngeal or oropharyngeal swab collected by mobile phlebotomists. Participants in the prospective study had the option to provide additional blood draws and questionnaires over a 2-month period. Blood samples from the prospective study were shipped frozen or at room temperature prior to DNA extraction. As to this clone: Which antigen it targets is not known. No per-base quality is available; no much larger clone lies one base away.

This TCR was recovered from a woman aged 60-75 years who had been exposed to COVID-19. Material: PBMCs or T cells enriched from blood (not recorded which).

This receptor has the CDR3 CASQDSAYNEQFF. The sequenced DNA is TGTGCCAGCCAGGACAGTGCCTACAATGAGCAGTTCTTC. The chain employs TRBV19 and TRBJ2-1, with TRBD1 as a weak D call on 6 bases. The CDR3, cysteine through phenylalanine, is 13 amino acids long. The entry retains the CDR3 DNA only, 39 bases that are in frame from base 1. The germline V gene encodes CDR1 LNHDA and CDR2 SQIVND (reference sequence). Between the V and J ends, shortened by 9 bases and 2 bases respectively, the junction contains 11 bases.